The source of this T cell receptor (beta chain) is a study of early stage breast cancer tumors. For the study at large: Of 15 to 20 invasive breast tumors, more than ten were hormone receptor-positive, HER2-negative.

J gave up 5 bases and V 0 bases, and 13 bases lay outside the gene matches. Germline V gives CDR1 SQVTM, CDR2 ANQGSEA. The CDR3 runs 16 residues. The repertoire was sequenced with immunoSEQ multiplex PCR; TCRdb's copy has only in-frame clones and lacks some. The sample shows about 25,000 clones, 60% to 70% of them seen only once. The sample comprised breast tumor tissue. The chain combines TRBV29-1 with TRBJ2-7; 7 nucleotides line up with TRBD1. The source is a person aged 55 to 69 with breast cancer. CDR3 DNA: TGCAGCGTTGAAGATCGGACAGGTCTCCCAGGGAACGAGCAGTACTTC. Its translation is CSVEDRTGLPGNEQYF.